The TCR beta chain under discussion was sequenced for a study of CD8 T cells in Susac syndrome. This CDR3 comprises 14 residues. Germline values: CDR1 LNHNV, CDR2 YYDKDF (reference sequence). V was clipped by 1 base and J by 6 bases, with 11 bases between them. Reverse transcription of roughly 0.5 to 1 ug RNA was carried out with random hexamers. TCRdb re-derived calls from the immunoSEQ multiplex PCR reads in MiXCR, one entry per CDR3 protein. This sample has 150,000 to 200,000 distinct CDR3 sequences, with roughly 95% found just once. The chain is built from TRBV15 and TRBJ2-3; a possible D gene is TRBD2 (5 bases). The sample was CD8+ T cells from PBMCs. This clonotype originated in a human donor with multiple sclerosis. The CDR3, as DNA: TGTGCCACCAGCAGAGTGGGCGGGTCGGATACGCAGTATTTT. Translation gives CATSRVGGSDTQYF.